The 9 T cell receptor beta chains presented below share a single source sample, sequenced in a study of blood T cell repertoires in COVID-19. Some clones are missing from TCRdb's copy, which holds only in-frame ones; the method was immunoSEQ multiplex PCR. In the table there are under 150,000 clones, about 88% of which are singletons. The sequenced material came from PBMCs or T cells enriched from blood (not recorded which). Receptors were obtained from a woman aged 50 to 60 who had recovered from COVID-19.

This chain connects TRBV10-1 to TRBJ2-2; 12 bases line up with TRBD2. The V gene's germline CDR1 is WNHNN and CDR2 SYGVQD (reference sequence). J lost 5 bases, V lost 7 bases, and 2 bases had no gene match. CDR3 length equals 14 residues. For the CDR3, the DNA is TGCGCCAGCACAGGACTAGCGGGGACCGGGGAGCTGTTTTTT. Translating it yields CASTGLAGTGELFF.

The V call is TRBV11-3, the J call TRBJ1-6, with a tentative D call TRBD1 (6 bases). Trimming shortened V by 3 bases and J by 8 bases, and 17 bases separated the two germline ends. The CDR3 consists of 16 residues. CDR1 is SGHNT and CDR2 is YENEEA in the germline V gene. CDR3 sequence reads: CASSFRTGRGDSPLHF. CDR3 nucleotide sequence: TGTGCCAGCAGCTTTAGAACGGGCAGGGGAGATTCACCCCTCCACTTT. The full variable domain, with the rest looked up from reference TRBV11-3 and TRBJ1-6, is EAGVVQSPRYKIIEKKQPVAFWCNPISGHNTLYWYLQNLGQGPELLIRYENEEAVDDSQLPKDRFSAERLKGVDSTLKIQPAELGDSAVYLCASSFRTGRGDSPLHFGNGTRLTVT.

The genes are TRBV5-4 and TRBJ2-7; D perhaps matches TRBD1 (6 bases). Trimming took 0 bases from V and 5 from J, leaving 12 bases between them. The germline CDR1 and CDR2 sequences are SGHNT and YYREEE (reference sequence). The CDR3 sequence is 14 residues long. CDR3 sequence: CASSLGDRIDEQYF. CDR3 in DNA: TGTGCCAGCAGCTTGGGCGACAGGATCGACGAGCAGTACTTC.

The chain has TRBV15 and TRBJ2-4; TRBD2 is a possible D gene (5 bases). With 8 bases removed from V and 7 bases from J, the gap between germline ends came to 9 bases. The germline V gene encodes CDR1 LNHNV and CDR2 YYDKDF (reference sequence). This CDR3 has 11 residues. The CDR3 sequence: CATLSGNIQYF. The DNA for the CDR3 is TGTGCCACCCTGTCGGGGAACATTCAGTACTTC.

In this sample, this clone turned up a few times. The V call is TRBV10-3, the J call TRBJ2-2, with 7 bases fitting TRBD2. This CDR3 region has 17 residues. Germline V CDR1 and CDR2: ENHRY, SYGVKD. Trimming cost V 0 bases and J 6 bases; bases outside gene matches: 10. CDR3 coding DNA: TGTGCCATCAGTGAGTCGTCCGGGGGGTCGTGGGCCGGGGAGCTGTTTTTT. It encodes CAISESSGGSWAGELFF.

The chain joins TRBV7-9 to TRBJ2-3, with D possibly being TRBD2 (5 bases). Germline V CDR1 and CDR2: SEHNR, FQNEAQ (reference sequence). This CDR3 is 15 amino acids long. The V end was cut by 1 base, the J end by 1 base, with 9 bases between. The CDR3 loop reads CASSLGGEGTDTQYF. Here the CDR3 DNA reads TGTGCCAGCAGCTTAGGGGGAGAGGGCACAGATACGCAGTATTTT.

This chain uses TRBV6-2 or TRBV6-3 with TRBJ2-1; 9 bases map to TRBD2. The CDR3 contains 14 residues. Losses at the gene ends were 6 bases for V and 6 bases for J; bases not matched to a gene: 6. The germline V gene encodes CDR1 MNHEY and CDR2 SVGEGT. CDR3 sequence reads: CASSRGGAVNEQFF. CDR3 coding DNA: TGTGCCAGCAGCCGCGGGGGGGCAGTCAATGAGCAGTTCTTC.

The chain links TRBV5-1 to TRBJ2-1; the D is unclear. Germline V gene sequence: CDR1 SGHRS, CDR2 YFSETQ. This CDR3 is 15 amino acids long. V lost 3 bases, J lost 0 bases, and 10 bases lay in between. The CDR3: CASSWQQISYNEQFF. CDR3 bases: TGCGCCAGCAGCTGGCAACAGATCTCCTACAATGAGCAGTTCTTC.

The chain is built from TRBV19 and TRBJ1-2, with 9 bases aligning to TRBD1. V lost 4 bases and J lost 3; bases outside the gene matches: 6. CDR1 is LNHDA and CDR2 is SQIVND in the germline V gene (reference sequence). This CDR3 spans 15 amino acids. This CDR3 reads CASSTPGQGDYGYTF. In nucleotides, the CDR3 is TGTGCCAGTAGTACGCCGGGACAGGGAGACTATGGCTACACCTTC.